Listed below are T cell receptor beta chains from one sample, sequenced in a study of cytomegalovirus exposure and HLA in healthy donors. Some clones are missing from TCRdb's copy, which holds only in-frame ones; the method was immunoSEQ multiplex PCR. This sample has roughly 180,000 clones; 70% to 75% occur once, and the top ten carry 2.9%. Sequencing was done on a sample of PBMCs. Every receptor here comes from a male donor in good health and CMV-seronegative. CDR3s include the opening cysteine and the closing phenylalanine or tryptophan. A D gene is named only where the DNA matches it firmly. Only some rows state a clone size, as once, few, many or a class for expanded clones.

NA,17,TRBJ2-6,TRBD1,TRBV10-3,CAIMGQEGLAGANVLTF,TGTGCCATCATGGGACAGGAGGGTCTGGCTGGGGCCAACGTCCTGACTTTC
NA,15,TRBJ2-2,NA,TRBV4-3,CASSQNARGTGELFF,TGCGCCAGCAGCCAAAATGCGCGGGGAACCGGGGAGCTGTTTTTT
NA,13,TRBJ2-5,NA,TRBV4-3,CASSQGPSETQYF,TGCGCCAGCAGCCAGGGGCCGTCGGAGACCCAGTACTTC
NA,16,TRBJ1-2,NA,TRBV28,CASSHYEGLLSHGYTF,TGTGCCAGCAGCCATTACGAGGGACTCCTATCGCATGGCTACACCTTC
NA,14,TRBJ2-1,NA,TRBV4-3,CASSQDVSGNEQFF,TGCGCCAGCAGCCAAGATGTGAGCGGCAATGAGCAGTTCTTC
NA,10,TRBJ2-1,NA,TRBV29-1,CSAGSGEQFF,TGCAGCGCGGGGTCGGGAGAGCAGTTCTTC
NA,13,TRBJ2-6,NA,TRBV28,CASSLSGANVLTF,TGTGCCAGCAGCCTATCTGGGGCCAACGTCCTGACTTTC
NA,16,TRBJ2-7,TRBD1,TRBV6-1,CASSEGTGLLSYEQYF,TGTGCCAGCAGTGAAGGGACAGGGCTCCTCTCCTACGAGCAGTACTTC
few,14,TRBJ1-1,NA,TRBV6-5,CASSYGGSSTEAFF,TGTGCCAGCAGTTATGGGGGGAGTAGCACTGAAGCTTTCTTT
few,15,TRBJ2-7,NA,TRBV6-6,CASSYSETDRYEQYF,TGTGCCAGCAGTTACTCGGAGACAGATAGATACGAGCAGTACTTC
NA,13,TRBJ1-6,NA,TRBV30,CAWSPGGESPLHF,TGTGCCTGGAGTCCCGGGGGGGAATCACCCCTCCACTTT
NA,15,TRBJ2-5,NA,TRBV5-1,CASSLIGGAQETQYF,TGCGCCAGCAGCTTGATTGGGGGGGCCCAAGAGACCCAGTACTTC
NA,14,TRBJ2-7,NA,TRBV28,CASSRTVTSYEQYF,TGTGCCAGCAGTCGGACAGTCACCTCCTACGAGCAGTACTTC
few,17,TRBJ2-5,TRBD2,TRBV28,CASNDRRLAGFQETQYF,TGTGCCAGCAACGACCGCCGACTAGCGGGTTTCCAAGAGACCCAGTACTTC
NA,14,TRBJ2-7,NA,TRBV19,CASSGWDSSYEQYF,TGTGCCAGTAGTGGGTGGGACTCCTCCTACGAGCAGTACTTC
NA,14,TRBJ2-1,TRBD2,TRBV6-5,CASNPSGSIDEQFF,TGTGCCAGCAACCCTAGCGGGAGTATAGATGAGCAGTTCTTC
few,12,TRBJ2-3,NA,TRBV27,CASSKSTDTQYF,TGTGCCAGCAGCAAAAGCACAGATACGCAGTATTTT
NA,13,TRBJ2-2,NA,TRBV6-5,CASSAVNTGELFF,TGTGCCAGCAGCGCAGTGAACACCGGGGAGCTGTTTTTT
few,14,TRBJ2-5,NA,TRBV4-1,CASSFGGRGETQYF,TGCGCCAGCAGCTTTGGGGGCCGAGGGGAGACCCAGTACTTC
few,13,TRBJ2-1,TRBD2,TRBV10-3,CAISSGGGNEQFF,TGTGCCATCTCTAGCGGCGGGGGGAATGAGCAGTTCTTC
NA,12,TRBJ2-7,NA,TRBV6-1,CASSAGSYEQYF,TGTGCCAGCAGTGCCGGGTCGTACGAGCAGTACTTC
NA,15,TRBJ1-5,TRBD1,TRBV9,CASSVGQGSNQPQHF,TGTGCCAGCAGCGTGGGACAGGGTAGCAATCAGCCCCAGCATTTT